These 7 T cell receptor beta chains came from one sample sequenced in a study of blood T cells in healthy people across ages. The authors ran a second PCR of roughly 7 to 11 cycles using a sample-barcoded 5' primer and a J-beta primer mix. TCRdb recomputed calls from the 5' RACE reads with MiXCR, one row per CDR3 protein. The repertoire includes about 1.8 million distinct CDR3 sequences, around 48% of them detected once, and around 2.1% sits in the top ten. The sequenced sample consisted of blood. The receptors were sampled from a woman aged 40 to 55 in good health.

The rearrangement uses TRBV5-1 and TRBJ2-7; unclear D gene. Germline lookup yields CDR1 SGHRS and CDR2 YFSETQ. The V end lost 0 bases, the J end lost 7 bases, and 11 bases lay between the germline ends. This CDR3 has 13 residues. The chain's CDR3 is CASSLETAGEQYF. CDR3 sequence (DNA): TGCGCCAGCAGCTTGGAGACCGCCGGGGAGCAGTACTTC.

The CDR3 is CASSQPTRNEQFF. The CDR3 DNA reads TGCGCCAGCAGCCAACCCACAAGGAATGAGCAGTTCTTC. V usage is TRBV4-1 and J usage is TRBJ2-1; D gene unclear. CDR3 length: 13 residues. Germline CDR1 MGHRA, CDR2 YSYEKL. The V and J ends lost 2 bases and 7 bases respectively, with 9 bases between them.

This chain joins TRBV7-8 and TRBJ2-1, with 7 nucleotides matching TRBD1. Germline V lookup: CDR1 SGHVS, CDR2 FQNEAQ. The CDR3 totals 14 residues. V lost 4 bases, J lost 10 bases, and 10 bases stayed unmatched. The DNA for the CDR3 is TGTGCCAGCAGCTCCCGGACAGGCCAAAGGGAGCAGTTCTTC. It specifies CASSSRTGQREQFF. Based on the CDR3 plus reference TRBV7-8 and TRBJ2-1, the full variable domain is GAGVSQSPRYKVAKRGQDVALRCDPISGHVSLFWYQQALGQGPEFLTYFQNEAQLDKSGLPSDRFFAERPEGSVSTLKIQRTQQEDSAVYLCASSSRTGQREQFFGPGTRLTVL.

The chain employs TRBV20-1 and TRBJ1-5; D is ambiguous. Germline assignment: CDR1 DFQATT and CDR2 SNEGSKA (reference sequence). The CDR3 covers 15 residues. V was pared by 4 bases and J by 0 bases, with 13 bases between. CDR3 sequence (DNA): TGCAGTGCTACTCCCGGGTCGCATAGCAATCAGCCCCAGCATTTT. It specifies CSATPGSHSNQPQHF.

The gene calls are TRBV20-1 and TRBJ1-4; D is unresolved. The CDR3 extends over 13 amino acids. Germline loops: CDR1 DFQATT, CDR2 SNEGSKA (reference sequence). Trimming shortened V by 7 bases and J by 1 base, and 10 bases separated the two germline ends. The CDR3 DNA reads as TGCAGTGTCCCACGCAGAACTAATGAAAAACTGTTTTTT. Translation: CSVPRRTNEKLFF.

The chain has TRBV7-2 and TRBJ1-2; a weak D match, TRBD1 (6 bases). Germline V gene data show CDR1 as SGHTA and CDR2 as FQGNSA. V gave up 8 bases and J gave up 5 bases, with 15 bases separating them. The CDR3 consists of 13 residues. DNA for the CDR3: TGTGCCAGCCACAGGGCGATCTTGTATGGCTACACCTTC. It specifies CASHRAILYGYTF.

The V gene is TRBV20-1, the J gene TRBJ2-3, with 7 bases aligning to TRBD1. The CDR3 has 15 amino acids. Unmatched junction bases numbered 6, after V lost 3 bases and J lost 0 bases. The germline V gene encodes CDR1 DFQATT and CDR2 SNEGSKA (reference sequence). CDR3 region: CSARKGQTSTDTQYF. The CDR3 DNA is TGCAGTGCTAGGAAGGGACAGACTAGCACAGATACGCAGTATTTT.